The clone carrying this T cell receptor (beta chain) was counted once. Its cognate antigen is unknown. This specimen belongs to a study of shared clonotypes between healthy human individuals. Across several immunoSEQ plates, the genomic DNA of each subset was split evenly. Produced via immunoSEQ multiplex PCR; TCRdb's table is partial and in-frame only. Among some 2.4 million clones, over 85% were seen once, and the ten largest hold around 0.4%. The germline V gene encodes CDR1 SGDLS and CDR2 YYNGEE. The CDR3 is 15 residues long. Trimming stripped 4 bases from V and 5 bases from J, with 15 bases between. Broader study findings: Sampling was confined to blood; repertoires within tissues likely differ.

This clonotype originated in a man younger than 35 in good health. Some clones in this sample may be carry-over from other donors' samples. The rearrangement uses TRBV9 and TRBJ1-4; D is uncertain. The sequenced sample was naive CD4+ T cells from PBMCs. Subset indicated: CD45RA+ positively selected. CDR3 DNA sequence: TGTGCCAGCAGCCCACTAGGACGGGAGAATGAAAAACTGTTTTTT. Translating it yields CASSPLGRENEKLFF.